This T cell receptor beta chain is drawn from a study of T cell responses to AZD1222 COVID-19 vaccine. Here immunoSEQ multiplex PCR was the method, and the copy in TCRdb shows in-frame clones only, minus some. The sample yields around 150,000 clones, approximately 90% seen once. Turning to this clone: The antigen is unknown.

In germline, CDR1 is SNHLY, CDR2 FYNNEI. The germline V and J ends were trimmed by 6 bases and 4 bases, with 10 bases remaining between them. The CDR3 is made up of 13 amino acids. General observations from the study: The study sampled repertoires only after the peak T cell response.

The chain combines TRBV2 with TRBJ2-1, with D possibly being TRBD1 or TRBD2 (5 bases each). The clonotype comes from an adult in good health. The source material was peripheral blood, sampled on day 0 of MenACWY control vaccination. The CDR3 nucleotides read TGTGCCAGCAGCCGGGACCAGTACAATGAGCAGTTCTTC. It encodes CASSRDQYNEQFF.